The clone carrying this T cell receptor (beta chain) is classed as medium-sized. TRB rearrangements spanning V, D and J were amplified using mixed TRB-A/B primers. TCRdb called the multiplex PCR reads again in MiXCR, with one record for every CDR3 protein. Seen here are around 13,000 distinct CDR3 sequences, roughly 36% observed once, and the top ten hold roughly 6.7%. TCR beta rearrangements were amplified from peripheral blood genomic DNA. The CDR3 totals 13 residues. V lost 3 bases and J 1 base, leaving 5 bases between the germline ends. The germline V gene has CDR1 MRHNA and CDR2 SNTAGT. The sample belongs to a study of T cell repertoires in aging, cancer and after chemotherapy.

This rearrangement joins TRBV6-4 to TRBJ2-3, with TRBD2 as a possible D gene (5 bases). The sequencing sample was made of blood. This TCR was sampled from a human donor in good health. The donor label of this sample is uncertain. CDR3 DNA: TGTGCCAGCAGTGAAGCGGGCACAGATACGCAGTATTTT. Translating it yields CASSEAGTDTQYF.